Each of the 5 T cell receptor beta chains below was sequenced from the same sample in a study of blood T cell repertoires in COVID-19. Some clones are missing from TCRdb's copy, which holds only in-frame ones; the method was immunoSEQ multiplex PCR. The top ten clones hold about 0.24% of a sample with just over 650,000 clones, just under 90% of them seen once. The sequenced sample was peripheral blood. These receptor sequences come from a woman aged 18-35 years with acute or convalescent COVID-19.

The chain links TRBV5-1 to TRBJ2-6; 8 bases map to TRBD1. The CDR3 contains 18 residues. The V gene's germline CDR1 is SGHRS and CDR2 YFSETQ. Losses at the gene ends were 4 bases for V and 0 bases for J; bases not matched to a gene: 9. In DNA, the CDR3 is TGCGCCAGCAGCGCCTACCGGGACAGGACCTCTGGGGCCAACGTCCTGACTTTC. Translation: CASSAYRDRTSGANVLTF.

This clone turned up a few times. The chain carries TRBV18 and TRBJ2-7; D uncertain. The CDR3 sequence is 13 residues long. CDR1 and CDR2 from the germline V gene are KGHSH and LQKENI. Trimming left V 3 bases short and J 2 bases short, with 8 bases between. Here the CDR3 DNA reads TGTGCCAGCTCACCGGGCAGGCCCTACGAGCAGTACTTC. Residues: CASSPGRPYEQYF.

In DNA form, the CDR3 reads TGTGCCAGTAGTATAACGAATCTCCCGGGACAGGATGGGAATGAGCAGTTCTTC. Amino acid sequence: CASSITNLPGQDGNEQFF. V and J are TRBV19 and TRBJ2-1; TRBD1 matches 8 bases. V shed 2 bases and J 7 bases; nucleotides not matched to a gene: 16. CDR3 length equals 18 residues. The germline gives CDR1 LNHDA, CDR2 SQIVND (reference sequence).

The V and J genes are TRBV3-1 (or the pseudogene TRBV3-2) and TRBJ1-1; maybe TRBD1 (6 bases). Between the trimmed V and J ends, which lost 2 bases and 0 bases, there was a span of 7 bases. Germline V gene sequence: CDR1 LGHDT, CDR2 YNNKEL (reference sequence). This CDR3 has 14 residues. This chain's CDR3 is CASSQRQVNTEAFF. Here the CDR3 DNA reads TGTGCCAGCAGCCAAAGACAGGTGAACACTGAAGCTTTCTTT.

V is TRBV12-5 and J is TRBJ1-2, with D perhaps TRBD1 (6 bases). V was cut by 0 bases and J by 3 bases, with 14 bases left in between. This CDR3 region has 16 residues. The germline V gene has CDR1 LGHNT and CDR2 FRNRAP. The CDR3 nucleotides read TGTGCTAGTGGTTTGGTCCTTCGTGCAGGGGACTATGGCTACACCTTC. Translating gives CASGLVLRAGDYGYTF.